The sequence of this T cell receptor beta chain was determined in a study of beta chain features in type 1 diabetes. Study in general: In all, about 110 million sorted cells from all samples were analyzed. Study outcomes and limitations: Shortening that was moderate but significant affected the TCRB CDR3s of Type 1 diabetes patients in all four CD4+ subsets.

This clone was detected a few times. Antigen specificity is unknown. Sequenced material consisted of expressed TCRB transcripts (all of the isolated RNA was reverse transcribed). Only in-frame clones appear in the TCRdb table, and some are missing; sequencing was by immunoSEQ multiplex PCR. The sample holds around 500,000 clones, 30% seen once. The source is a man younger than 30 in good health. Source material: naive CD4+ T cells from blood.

The CDR3 region is CASSLAASGYNEQFF. CDR3 bases: TGTGCCAGCAGCTTGGCGGCTAGCGGATACAATGAGCAGTTCTTC. The V gene is TRBV13, the J gene TRBJ2-1; 7 nucleotides match TRBD2. CDR1 and CDR2 from the germline V gene are PRHDT and FYEKMQ (reference sequence). V shed 3 bases and J 4 bases; nucleotides not matched to a gene: 6. The CDR3 extends over 15 amino acids.